This TCR beta chain emerged from a study of blood T cells in healthy people across ages. Overall study results and limits: Both higher diversity and more naive CD4+ cells marked long-lived donors when set against aged donors.

It was with a sample-barcoded 5' primer and a J-beta primer mix that a second PCR of roughly 7 to 12 cycles was run. Researchers report that a template-switch adaptor with 12 random nucleotides tagged each cDNA molecule. One entry per CDR3 protein, called by TCRdb with MiXCR from the 5' RACE reads. The sample lists 780,000 or so distinct CDR3 sequences; roughly 50% were seen once. V lost 4 bases, J lost 2 bases, and 24 bases lay in between. This CDR3 is 18 amino acids long. Germline loops: CDR1 SGHRS, CDR2 YFSETQ. This clonotype was seen many times. Its specificity is not known. Healthy individuals of Caucasian origin from Russia, aged roughly 6 to 90, served as donors.

This rearrangement joins TRBV5-1 to TRBJ1-2; D not resolved. The sequenced material came from blood. This receptor was obtained from a man of 80 years or more in good health. The CDR3 here is CASSPSGGSNGWNYGYTF. In DNA, the CDR3 is TGCGCCAGCAGCCCTTCGGGAGGATCAAACGGGTGGAACTATGGCTACACCTTC.